A single sample gave rise to the 13 T cell receptor beta chains below, sequenced in a study of cytomegalovirus exposure and HLA in healthy donors. The PCR made use of 60 Vbeta and 13 Jbeta primers. TCRdb keeps only in-frame clones here, not all; method: immunoSEQ multiplex PCR. The sample carries roughly 250,000 clones, just under 85% recorded once. The sample consisted of PBMCs. The receptors shown here come from a middle-aged woman in good health and CMV-seropositive.

The chain has TRBV4-3 and TRBJ1-6, with 9 bases matching TRBD1. Looked up from germline, CDR1 is LGHNA and CDR2 is YSLEER. J lost 10 bases, V lost 0 bases, and 4 bases had no gene match. The CDR3 is 15 residues long. This CDR3 is CASSQDPTGGSPLHF. The CDR3 DNA reads TGCGCCAGCAGCCAAGACCCGACAGGGGGGTCACCCCTCCACTTT.

V gene TRBV9 combines with J gene TRBJ2-3, with D possibly matching TRBD2 (6 bases). The CDR3 has 15 residues. V gave up 4 bases and J gave up 0 bases, with 12 bases separating them. The germline gives CDR1 SGDLS, CDR2 YYNGEE. The CDR3 sequence: CASSPVGTSTDTQYF. The CDR3 DNA sequence: TGTGCCAGCAGCCCGGTGGGGACTAGCACAGATACGCAGTATTTT.

The chain employs TRBV4-3 and TRBJ1-1; D call uncertain. Germline V gene lookup returns CDR1 LGHNA and CDR2 YSLEER. The CDR3 sequence is 17 residues long. Trimming cost V 4 bases and J 1 base, with 19 bases left between them. CDR3 in amino acids: CASSLNPSGIQNTEAFF. In DNA form, the CDR3 reads TGCGCCAGCAGCCTCAACCCCTCCGGGATCCAGAACACTGAAGCTTTCTTT.

The rearrangement links TRBV10-1 to TRBJ2-1, with TRBD2 identical over 9 bases. V lost 0 bases and J lost 0; bases outside the gene matches: 9. The germline V gene encodes CDR1 WNHNN and CDR2 SYGVQD (reference sequence). The CDR3 runs 19 residues. CDR3 nucleotide sequence: TGCGCCAGCAGTGAGTCGGTTTTAGCGGGAGCCTTCTCCTACAATGAGCAGTTCTTC. Translating it yields CASSESVLAGAFSYNEQFF.

The V call is TRBV11-3, the J call TRBJ2-7, with 8 bases lining up with TRBD2. This CDR3 contains 18 residues. The ends lost 3 bases at V and 0 bases at J; junction bases unmatched: 13. Germline-derived CDR1 and CDR2 are SGHNT and YENEEA. CDR3 region: CASSFHSGTLRGSYEQYF. The DNA of the CDR3 is TGTGCCAGCAGCTTCCATAGCGGGACATTAAGAGGCTCCTACGAGCAGTACTTC.

This chain links TRBV6-1 with TRBJ1-2; D call uncertain. The CDR3 has 13 residues. The germline V and J ends were trimmed by 6 bases and 2 bases, with 10 bases remaining between them. CDR1 MNHNS and CDR2 SASEGT come from the germline V gene. This CDR3 reads CASSPGNNYGYTF. DNA for the CDR3: TGTGCCAGCAGCCCAGGCAACAACTATGGCTACACCTTC.

The chain joins TRBV21-1 to TRBJ2-1; TRBD1 is the table's D call, not checked against the DNA. TRBV21-1 is flagged as a pseudogene. This CDR3 is 17 amino acids long. In DNA, the CDR3 is TGTGCCAGCAGCAAAGATAGGGCCAGGGGCTCCTACAATGAGCAGTTCTTC. Its protein product is CASSKDRARGSYNEQFF.

The DNA of the CDR3 is TGTGCTAGTGGTTTAGCGGGAGAAACCTACAATGAGCAGTTCTTC. It specifies CASGLAGETYNEQFF. The chain uses TRBV12-5 and TRBJ2-1; 8 nucleotides match TRBD2. Germline values: CDR1 LGHNT, CDR2 FRNRAP. The V gene end was trimmed by 3 bases and the J gene end by 2 bases; junction bases not matched to a gene: 3. The CDR3 covers 15 residues.

The V and J genes are TRBV13 and TRBJ2-7, with D tentatively TRBD2 (6 bases). This CDR3 is built from 14 residues. The V end lost 6 bases, the J end lost 0 bases, and 12 bases lay between the germline ends. Germline loops: CDR1 PRHDT, CDR2 FYEKMQ (reference sequence). The CDR3 bases are TGTGCCAGCAGACTCAAGGGAGGCTCCTACGAGCAGTACTTC. Translation gives CASRLKGGSYEQYF.

Concerning this clone itself: Different DNA sequences within this sample yield the same CDR3. The CDR3, as DNA: TGCGCCAGCAGCTTGTTAGGACTAGCGGGAGTTAATGAGCAGTTCTTC. Protein: CASSLLGLAGVNEQFF. The gene calls are TRBV5-1 and TRBJ2-1, with 13 bases fitting TRBD2. With V trimmed by 1 base and J by 7 bases, 5 bases remained unmatched. CDR1 is SGHRS, CDR2 YFSETQ, per germline. This CDR3 spans 16 amino acids.

V gene TRBV30 combines with J gene TRBJ1-2; the match to TRBD1 covers 7 bases. Germline lookup yields CDR1 GTSNPN and CDR2 SVGIG (reference sequence). The CDR3 loop spans 13 amino acids. Unmatched junction bases numbered 7, after V lost 5 bases and J lost 4 bases. Here the CDR3 reads CAWGQAISYGYTF. DNA for the CDR3: TGTGCCTGGGGACAGGCGATCTCCTATGGCTACACCTTC.

The chain employs TRBV10-3 and TRBJ2-7, with TRBD2 identical over 8 bases. Germline V gene sequence: CDR1 ENHRY, CDR2 SYGVKD. V lost 8 bases, J lost 3 bases, and 12 bases stayed unmatched. The CDR3 sequence is 15 residues long. CDR3 nucleotide sequence: TGTGCCATCGGGCGCTCGGGAGGGCAGAACTACGAGCAGTACTTC. This translates into CAIGRSGGQNYEQYF.

The genes are TRBV7-6 and TRBJ2-5; the D gene is possibly TRBD1 (5 bases). The V end was cut by 3 bases, the J end by 5 bases, with 10 bases between. The CDR3 spans 13 residues. Germline values: CDR1 SGHVS, CDR2 FNYEAQ. CDR3: CASSLGQGETQYF. The CDR3 DNA is TGTGCCAGCAGCTTGGGTCAGGGTGAGACCCAGTACTTC.